Each of the 6 T cell receptor beta chains below was sequenced from the same sample in a study of T cells after yellow fever vaccination. TCRdb re-analysed the 5' RACE reads in MiXCR, keeping a single row per CDR3 protein. The sample holds almost 600,000 distinct CDR3 sequences; approximately 13% are singletons and the top ten take about an eighth. This material consisted of PBMCs, taken on the day of the yellow fever booster vaccination. The receptors here all came from a man aged 25 to 40 who received the YFV17D yellow fever vaccine.

This clonotype has ten or more counts. The chain carries TRBV7-2 and TRBJ2-7, with TRBD2 matching over 7 bases. Germline values: CDR1 SGHTA, CDR2 FQGNSA. This CDR3 region has 13 residues. Trimming cost V 5 bases and J 5 bases; bases outside gene matches: 6. Here the CDR3 reads CASSLTSAHEQYF. The DNA of the CDR3 is TGTGCCAGCAGCCTCACTAGCGCCCACGAGCAGTACTTC.

This clonotype has more than one count but fewer than ten. This chain uses TRBV9 with TRBJ2-1; D is unclear. The CDR3 is 14 residues long. Trimming removed 2 bases from V and 4 bases from J, with 10 bases in between. The germline CDR1 and CDR2 sequences are SGDLS and YYNGEE. The CDR3 sequence is CASSVSLGYNEQFF. The CDR3 DNA is TGTGCCAGCAGCGTTTCCCTTGGGTACAATGAGCAGTTCTTC.

This clonotype turned up a few times. This chain joins TRBV12-3 or TRBV12-4 and TRBJ1-1; D gene unclear. V shed 5 bases and J shed 0 bases, with 10 bases lying between them. The CDR3 totals 14 residues. The DNA for the CDR3 is TGTGCCAGCAGTCGCGGATGGCTGAACACTGAAGCTTTCTTT. Translation gives CASSRGWLNTEAFF.

This clonotype has a handful of counts. The chain has TRBV5-4 and TRBJ2-5; 9 positions match TRBD1. The ends lost 0 bases at V and 1 base at J; junction bases unmatched: 1. The CDR3 is 15 amino acids. Germline CDR1 SGHNT, CDR2 YYREEE (reference sequence). The CDR3: CASSLDRGPQETQYF. CDR3 in DNA: TGTGCCAGCAGCTTGGACAGGGGGCCCCAAGAGACCCAGTACTTC.

This rearrangement joins TRBV19 to TRBJ2-2; D unclear. V was clipped by 4 bases and J by 7 bases, with 7 bases between them. Germline V lookup: CDR1 LNHDA, CDR2 SQIVND (reference sequence). CDR3 length equals 12 residues. This chain's CDR3 is CASSTQIGELFF. The CDR3, as DNA: TGTGCCAGTAGTACCCAGATCGGGGAGCTGTTTTTT.

The genes are TRBV10-1 and TRBJ2-1, with 9 nucleotides matching TRBD1. Germline assignment: CDR1 WNHNN and CDR2 SYGVQD (reference sequence). Trimming cost V 4 bases and J 3 bases; bases outside gene matches: 7. This CDR3 contains 16 residues. The CDR3 is CASSGNRGPYYNEQFF. CDR3 in DNA: TGCGCCAGCAGTGGCAACAGGGGGCCCTACTACAATGAGCAGTTCTTC.